A selection of T cell receptor beta chains follows, all from one sample in a study of blood T cell repertoires in COVID-19. Assay used: immunoSEQ multiplex PCR; TCRdb lists only in-frame clones, some missing. This table holds under 200,000 clones, roughly 80% found once. The sequenced material came from PBMCs or T cells enriched from blood (not recorded which). These receptors were obtained from a woman aged 55 to 70 with acute COVID-19. Each CDR3 is given with its conserved first and last residue. A D gene is named only where the DNA matches it firmly. Clone size is shown for a subset of rows, as once, few, many or a class of expanded clone.

V gene,D gene,J gene,clone size,CDR3 protein,CDR3 DNA
TRBV7-9,TRBD2,TRBJ2-7,NA,CASSLDAGGAYEQYF,TGTGCCAGCAGCTTAGATGCGGGAGGCGCGTACGAGCAGTACTTC
TRBV6-4,NA,TRBJ1-6,NA,CATGRRPNSPLHF,TGTGCCACTGGGCGCCGTCCCAATTCACCCCTCCACTTT
TRBV9,TRBD1,TRBJ2-7,few,CASSVEGAYEQYF,TGTGCCAGCAGCGTAGAGGGGGCGTACGAGCAGTACTTC
TRBV19,NA,TRBJ1-6,NA,CWQYNSPLHF,TGTTGGCAGTATAATTCACCCCTCCACTTT
TRBV11-2,NA,TRBJ2-3,once,CASSLLASTDTQYF,TGTGCCAGCAGCTTGCTAGCGAGCACAGATACGCAGTATTTT
TRBV6-5,TRBD1,TRBJ1-2,NA,CASSYSTGYGYTF,TGTGCCAGCAGTTACTCGACAGGGTACGGCTACACCTTC
TRBV6-2/TRBV6-3,TRBD1,TRBJ1-5,NA,CASSFFLDRGYQPQHF,TGTGCCAGCAGTTTCTTCCTTGACAGGGGGTATCAGCCCCAGCATTTT
TRBV24-1,NA,TRBJ2-7,NA,CATSDPMGAGSNPYEQYF,TGTGCCACCAGTGATCCCATGGGGGCCGGGTCTAATCCCTACGAGCAGTACTTC
TRBV7-8,NA,TRBJ1-6,NA,CASSLGQGKNSPLHF,TGTGCCAGCAGCTTAGGGCAGGGTAAAAATTCACCCCTCCACTTT
TRBV19,TRBD2,TRBJ2-5,NA,CASSPRGVETQYF,TGTGCCAGTAGTCCTCGGGGGGTAGAGACCCAGTACTTC
TRBV5-4,NA,TRBJ1-2,NA,CASSQGAQGNYGYTF,TGTGCCAGCAGCCAGGGTGCCCAGGGGAACTATGGCTACACCTTC
TRBV7-8,NA,TRBJ1-1,NA,CASSPSKRGPTEAFF,TGTGCCAGCAGCCCGAGCAAAAGGGGCCCCACTGAAGCTTTCTTT